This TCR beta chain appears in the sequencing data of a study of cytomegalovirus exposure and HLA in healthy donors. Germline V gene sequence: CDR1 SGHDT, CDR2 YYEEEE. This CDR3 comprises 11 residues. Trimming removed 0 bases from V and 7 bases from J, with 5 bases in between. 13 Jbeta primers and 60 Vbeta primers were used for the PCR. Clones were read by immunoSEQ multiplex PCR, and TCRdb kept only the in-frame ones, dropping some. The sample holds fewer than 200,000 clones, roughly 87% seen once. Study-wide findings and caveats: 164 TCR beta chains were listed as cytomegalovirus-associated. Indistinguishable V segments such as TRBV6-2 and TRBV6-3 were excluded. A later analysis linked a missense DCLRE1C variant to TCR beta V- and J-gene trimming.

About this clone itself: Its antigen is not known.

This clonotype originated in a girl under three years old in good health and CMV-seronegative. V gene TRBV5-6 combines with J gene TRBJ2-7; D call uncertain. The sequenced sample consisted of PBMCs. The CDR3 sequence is CASSLGREQYF. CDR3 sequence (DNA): TGTGCCAGCAGCTTGGGGCGGGAGCAGTACTTC.